This is a list of T cell receptor beta chains from one sample in a study of blood T cell repertoires in COVID-19. Clones were sequenced by immunoSEQ multiplex PCR, and TCRdb holds only the in-frame ones, with some missing. The sample contains about 330,000 clones, more than 85% of which appear only once. The sequenced sample consisted of PBMCs or T cells enriched from blood (not recorded which). Every receptor here comes from a woman under 40 who had recovered from COVID-19. CDR3s include the opening cysteine and the closing phenylalanine or tryptophan. Fields, in order: D gene, clone size, J gene, V gene, CDR3 DNA, CDR3 protein. The D gene is left open where the match is weak. Clone size is not always given. Where it is, it says once, few, many or a class for expanded clones.

-,-,TRBJ1-3,TRBV7-9,TGTGCCATCGGGGTGGGTAGCTCTGGAAACACCATATATTTT,CAIGVGSSGNTIYF
TRBD1,-,TRBJ2-7,TRBV11-2,TGTGCCAGCAGTCAAAACGACAGGGGAGGTGACGAGCAGTACTTC,CASSQNDRGGDEQYF
-,-,TRBJ2-7,TRBV28,TGTGCCGCACAGGGAACGACCTACGAGCAGTACTTC,CAAQGTTYEQYF
TRBD1,-,TRBJ1-2,TRBV9,TGTGCCAGCAGCCAAACCACCCTCCCTCAGGGGGCCTATGGCTACACCTTC,CASSQTTLPQGAYGYTF
TRBD1,-,TRBJ2-5,TRBV18,TGTGCCAGCTCCGACCGTAGGGGGCAGTTGGCAGGGACCCAGTACTTC,CASSDRRGQLAGTQYF
TRBD1,-,TRBJ2-5,TRBV9,TGTGCCAGCAGCGTTCGGAAGGGACAGGGGCGAGAGACCCAGTACTTC,CASSVRKGQGRETQYF
TRBD1,-,TRBJ1-5,TRBV30,TGTGCCTGGAGTAGGACAGGGGGCGGCCAGCCCCAGCATTTT,CAWSRTGGGQPQHF
-,-,TRBJ1-2,TRBV9,TGTGCCAGCAGCGTAGACAGTAGAGGGTATGGCTACACCTTC,CASSVDSRGYGYTF
TRBD1,-,TRBJ1-5,TRBV5-3,TGTGCCAGAAGTCCCGGGACAGGGAACTTTAGCAATCAGCCCCAGCATTTT,CARSPGTGNFSNQPQHF
-,-,TRBJ1-5,TRBV10-2,TGCGCCAGCAGCGCGGACGGAGGGAGACGGCAGCCCCAGCATTTT,CASSADGGRRQPQHF
-,-,TRBJ2-5,TRBV3-1/TRBV3-2,TGTGCCAGCAGCCAGCAGTTACAAGAGACCCAGTACTTC,CASSQQLQETQYF
-,-,TRBJ1-2,TRBV7-2,TGTGCCAGCAGCTCCCGGTCCGTTCCCCATGGCTACACCTTC,CASSSRSVPHGYTF
-,-,TRBJ2-2,TRBV7-6,TGTGCCAGCAGCTTAGCAGGGGGGGCGAACACCGGGGAGCTGTTTTTT,CASSLAGGANTGELFF
-,few,TRBJ2-1,TRBV11-3,TGTGCCAGCAGCGCAGGAGTTCGGGGGTCCTACAATGAGCAGTTCTTC,CASSAGVRGSYNEQFF
-,-,TRBJ1-6,TRBV4-3,TGCGCCAGCAGCCAAGCCTACTATAATTCACCCCTCCACTTT,CASSQAYYNSPLHF
TRBD1,-,TRBJ1-1,TRBV7-8,TGTGCCAGCAGCATCACAGGGGTTAACCCTGAAGCTTTCTTT,CASSITGVNPEAFF
-,few,TRBJ2-5,TRBV18,TGTGCCAGCTCACCAGGAGGAGAGACCCAGTACTTC,CASSPGGETQYF
-,once,TRBJ2-2,TRBV19,TGTGCCAGTAGTATAATACAGGGTGGCGGGGAGCTGTTTTTT,CASSIIQGGGELFF
TRBD2,few,TRBJ2-1,TRBV19,TGTGCCAGTAGTCTCCAAGCGGGAGGGTTGAATGAGCAGTTCTTC,CASSLQAGGLNEQFF
TRBD1,-,TRBJ2-7,TRBV29-1,TGCAGCGTTTGGGAGATGGGGACAGGGAGTCGAGAGCAGTACTTC,CSVWEMGTGSREQYF
TRBD1,-,TRBJ2-3,TRBV4-1,TGCGCCAGCAGCCAGATTCGACAGGGGGTCACAGATACGCAGTATTTT,CASSQIRQGVTDTQYF
-,-,TRBJ1-6,TRBV28,TGTGCCAGCAGTATCACAGGGTTTGGTTCACCCCTCCACTTT,CASSITGFGSPLHF
-,-,TRBJ2-6,TRBV6-5,TGTGCCAGCAGCCCCGGACTGGCCAACGTCCTGACTTTC,CASSPGLANVLTF
TRBD1,-,TRBJ1-5,TRBV18,TGTGCCAGCTCCCACACCTCTGGACAGGGGGGATATAGCAATCAGCCCCAGCATTTT,CASSHTSGQGGYSNQPQHF
-,once,TRBJ1-1,TRBV7-2,TGTGCCAGCAGCTTACTCAGTTCCGGACTTGAAGCTTTCTTT,CASSLLSSGLEAFF
-,-,TRBJ2-7,TRBV19,TGTGCCAGTAGTATTCACGGTTCCTACGAGCAGTACTTC,CASSIHGSYEQYF
-,-,TRBJ2-2,TRBV12-5,TGTGCTAGTGGTTTGGCGCGGGACAGATACACCGGGGAGCTGTTTTTT,CASGLARDRYTGELFF
-,-,TRBJ1-5,TRBV18,TGTGCCAGCTCACCAGGGCAGACCTTGAATCAGCCCCAGCATTTT,CASSPGQTLNQPQHF
TRBD2,-,TRBJ2-2,TRBV24-1,TGTGCCACCAGTGATCTAGGACTAGCGGGTTACACCGGGGAGCTGTTTTTT,CATSDLGLAGYTGELFF
-,-,TRBJ2-7,TRBV28,TGTGCCAGCACTAGGGGGGGAAGCTCCTACGAGCAGTACTTC,CASTRGGSSYEQYF
-,-,TRBJ1-1,TRBV18,TGTGCCAGCTCAGTACAGGGAACGAACACTGAAGCTTTCTTT,CASSVQGTNTEAFF
TRBD1,-,TRBJ2-7,TRBV7-2,TGTGCCAGCAGCGACGGGACAGGCAGCTCCTACGAGCAGTACTTC,CASSDGTGSSYEQYF
-,once,TRBJ1-2,TRBV19,TGTGCCAGTAATCAGGGGAAGGGAGGGATCGACTATGGCTACACCTTC,CASNQGKGGIDYGYTF
TRBD1,-,TRBJ2-2,TRBV5-1,TGCGCCAGCAGCCCAGGGGGTTCCAACACCGGGGAGCTGTTTTTT,CASSPGGSNTGELFF
TRBD1,-,TRBJ2-3,TRBV4-1,TGCGCCAGCAGCCAAGTGGGCAATACAGGGGTGGGAGATACGCAGTATTTT,CASSQVGNTGVGDTQYF
-,-,TRBJ2-1,TRBV12-3/TRBV12-4,TGTGCCAGCAGTGACCTAGGGACATCTCAGCAGTTCTTC,CASSDLGTSQQFF
TRBD1,-,TRBJ2-1,TRBV7-9,TGTGCCAGCAGCAGAGGGACAGGGGGCTACAATGAGCAGTTCTTC,CASSRGTGGYNEQFF
-,-,TRBJ2-7,TRBV18,TGTGCCAGCTCACCGGAGGGTAGGGGGCACGAGCAGTACTTC,CASSPEGRGHEQYF
-,few,TRBJ1-2,TRBV7-2,TGTGCCAGCAGCCCGACAGGTAACGACTATGGCTACACCTTC,CASSPTGNDYGYTF
-,-,TRBJ2-1,TRBV6-5,TGTGCCAGCAGCCTAAACCAGGGTACCTACAATGAGCAGTTCTTC,CASSLNQGTYNEQFF
-,-,TRBJ2-1,TRBV19,TGTGCCAGTAGTATAGGGTTCGGGCAGTTCTTC,CASSIGFGQFF
TRBD2,-,TRBJ2-1,TRBV4-1,TGCGCCAGCAGCCAAGCGGGGGGAACCTACAATGAGCAGTTCTTC,CASSQAGGTYNEQFF